Listed below are T cell receptor beta chains from one sample, sequenced in a study of blood T cell repertoires in COVID-19. Here immunoSEQ multiplex PCR was the method, and the copy in TCRdb shows in-frame clones only, minus some. The repertoire holds more than 11,000 clones, with roughly 85% as singletons. The source material was peripheral blood. These receptors all stem from a man aged 35 to 55 with active or convalescent COVID-19. Both conserved end residues are part of each CDR3. Fields, in order: J gene, V gene, CDR3 protein.

j_call: TRBJ1-5; v_call: TRBV7-9; cdr3_aa: CASSLGGQVGNQPQHF
j_call: TRBJ1-6; v_call: TRBV4-1; cdr3_aa: CASSPALGRGNSPLHF
j_call: TRBJ1-1; v_call: TRBV28; cdr3_aa: CASIPWGELRTEAFF
j_call: TRBJ2-2; v_call: TRBV28; cdr3_aa: CASQAGDRAGELFF
j_call: TRBJ1-2; v_call: TRBV19; cdr3_aa: CASSIEGFDGYTF
j_call: TRBJ2-5; v_call: TRBV7-8; cdr3_aa: CASSPAGGRQETQYF
j_call: TRBJ2-7; v_call: TRBV7-9; cdr3_aa: CASSSGTGWQQYF
j_call: TRBJ1-3; v_call: TRBV19; cdr3_aa: CATGVARGNTIYF
j_call: TRBJ2-3; v_call: TRBV3-1/TRBV3-2; cdr3_aa: CASSDRAGDGTQYF
j_call: TRBJ1-2; v_call: TRBV5-4; cdr3_aa: CASSSSGTVYGYTF
j_call: TRBJ1-6; v_call: TRBV5-1; cdr3_aa: CASRAGENSPLHF
j_call: TRBJ2-2; v_call: TRBV11-3; cdr3_aa: CASSFSGGAGELFF
j_call: TRBJ1-2; v_call: TRBV24-1; cdr3_aa: CATSDQQGNGYTF
j_call: TRBJ2-7; v_call: TRBV10-3; cdr3_aa: CAISTLPEGSHEQYF
j_call: TRBJ1-5; v_call: TRBV7-8; cdr3_aa: CASSLEGNSNQPQHF
j_call: TRBJ2-3; v_call: TRBV24-1; cdr3_aa: CATSGTGASTDTQYF
j_call: TRBJ2-7; v_call: TRBV18; cdr3_aa: CASSPPGLQPYEQYF
j_call: TRBJ1-1; v_call: TRBV2; cdr3_aa: CASSTDRGTEAFF
j_call: TRBJ1-5; v_call: TRBV11-2; cdr3_aa: CASSVVREGPQHF
j_call: TRBJ1-5; v_call: TRBV10-2; cdr3_aa: CASSSQGKQPQHF
j_call: TRBJ1-4; v_call: TRBV12-2; cdr3_aa: CASRSTEGALPTNEKLFF
j_call: TRBJ1-2; v_call: TRBV2; cdr3_aa: CASSQDTPISYTF
j_call: TRBJ2-5; v_call: TRBV6-2/TRBV6-3; cdr3_aa: CASSYIVPGGETQYF
j_call: TRBJ2-2; v_call: TRBV6-6; cdr3_aa: CASSSDLGHNTGELFF
j_call: TRBJ2-5; v_call: TRBV25-1; cdr3_aa: CASSGRDGETQYF
j_call: TRBJ1-5; v_call: TRBV7-8; cdr3_aa: CASSIGGTNQPQHF
j_call: TRBJ1-5; v_call: TRBV2; cdr3_aa: CASSEGLQGWDQPQHF
j_call: TRBJ1-4; v_call: TRBV19; cdr3_aa: CASSSPSRTANEKLFF
j_call: TRBJ1-3; v_call: TRBV7-2; cdr3_aa: CASSPSFSGNTIYF
j_call: TRBJ1-5; v_call: TRBV7-2; cdr3_aa: CASSLGEGGIQPQHF
j_call: TRBJ2-1; v_call: TRBV7-9; cdr3_aa: CASSSSGGLLSYNEQFF
j_call: TRBJ1-5; v_call: TRBV11-3; cdr3_aa: CASSLVIREENQPQHF
j_call: TRBJ2-3; v_call: TRBV2; cdr3_aa: CASAHSPLTDTQYF
j_call: TRBJ1-2; v_call: TRBV11-3; cdr3_aa: CASSPPGQGADRRGYTF
j_call: TRBJ1-2; v_call: TRBV9; cdr3_aa: CASSATGTAFDGYTF
j_call: TRBJ2-2; v_call: TRBV6-1; cdr3_aa: CASSEDLLSGIANTGELFF
j_call: TRBJ1-2; v_call: TRBV7-9; cdr3_aa: CASSLETVAQGHGYTF
j_call: TRBJ2-5; v_call: TRBV6-6; cdr3_aa: CASSYDSATQETQYF
j_call: TRBJ1-2; v_call: TRBV6-5; cdr3_aa: CASGEANYGYTF
j_call: TRBJ2-5; v_call: TRBV6-5; cdr3_aa: CASRTTETQYF
j_call: TRBJ1-1; v_call: TRBV2; cdr3_aa: CASSESPARGTEAFF
j_call: TRBJ1-5; v_call: TRBV9; cdr3_aa: CASSPLDYSNQPQHF
j_call: TRBJ2-7; v_call: TRBV28; cdr3_aa: CASTQPGHSYEQYF
j_call: TRBJ2-2; v_call: TRBV6-5; cdr3_aa: CASSYAGTGELFF
j_call: TRBJ1-5; v_call: TRBV28; cdr3_aa: CASSLRGSNQPQHF
j_call: TRBJ1-4; v_call: TRBV11-2; cdr3_aa: CASSDRVTNEKLFF
j_call: TRBJ1-6; v_call: TRBV6-6; cdr3_aa: CASSYGGGRNSPLHF
j_call: TRBJ2-1; v_call: TRBV3-1/TRBV3-2; cdr3_aa: CASSRPGQYNEQFF
j_call: TRBJ2-2; v_call: TRBV5-1; cdr3_aa: CASSLVPGDTGELFF
j_call: TRBJ2-3; v_call: TRBV9; cdr3_aa: CASSTLLAGGTDTQYF
j_call: TRBJ1-1; v_call: TRBV18; cdr3_aa: CASSPSVRRGNTEAFF
j_call: TRBJ2-1; v_call: TRBV2; cdr3_aa: CASSIQGEEQFF
j_call: TRBJ2-7; v_call: TRBV7-6; cdr3_aa: CASSGDSEEQYF
j_call: TRBJ2-5; v_call: TRBV27; cdr3_aa: CASSRQIAGQETQYF
j_call: TRBJ2-1; v_call: TRBV9; cdr3_aa: CASRDTLNNEQFF